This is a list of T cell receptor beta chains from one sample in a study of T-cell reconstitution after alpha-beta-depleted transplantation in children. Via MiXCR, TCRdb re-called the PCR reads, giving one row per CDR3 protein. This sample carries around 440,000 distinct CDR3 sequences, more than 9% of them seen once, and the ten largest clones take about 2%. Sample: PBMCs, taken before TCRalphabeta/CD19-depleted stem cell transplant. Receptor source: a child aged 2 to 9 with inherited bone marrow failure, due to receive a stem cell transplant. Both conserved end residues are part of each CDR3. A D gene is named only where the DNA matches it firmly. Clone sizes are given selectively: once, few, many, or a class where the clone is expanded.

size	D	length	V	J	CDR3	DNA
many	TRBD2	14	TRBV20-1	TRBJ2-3	CSAIKSGSRDTQYF	TGCAGTGCTATAAAAAGCGGGAGTAGAGATACGCAGTATTTT
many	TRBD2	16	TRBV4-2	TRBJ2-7	CASSQGTAWGGEEQYF	TGTGCCAGCAGCCAAGGGACCGCGTGGGGAGGGGAAGAGCAGTACTTC
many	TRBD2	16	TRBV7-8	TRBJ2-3	CASSLVLADTTDTQYF	TGTGCCAGCAGCTTAGTTCTAGCGGATACCACAGATACGCAGTATTTT
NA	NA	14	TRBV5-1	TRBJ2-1	CASSLQRVYNEQFF	TGCGCCAGCAGCTTGCAACGGGTATACAATGAGCAGTTCTTC
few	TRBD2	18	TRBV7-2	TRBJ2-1	CASSLAPGAGGPYNEQFF	TGTGCCAGCAGCTTAGCCCCGGGAGCGGGAGGGCCCTACAATGAGCAGTTCTTC
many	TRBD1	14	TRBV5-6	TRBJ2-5	CASSADRGGETQYF	TGTGCCAGCAGCGCGGACAGGGGTGGAGAGACCCAGTACTTC
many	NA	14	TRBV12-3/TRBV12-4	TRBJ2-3	CASSLQTGADTQYF	TGTGCCAGCAGTCTCCAGACGGGCGCAGATACGCAGTATTTT
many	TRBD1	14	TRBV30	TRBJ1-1	CAWSVGQGNTEAFF	TGTGCCTGGAGTGTCGGACAGGGGAACACTGAAGCTTTCTTT
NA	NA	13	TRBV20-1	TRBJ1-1	CSARPQGGEEAFF	TGCAGTGCTAGACCCCAGGGAGGAGAGGAAGCTTTCTTT
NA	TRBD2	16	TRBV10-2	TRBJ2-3	CASSEYTGAGTDTQYF	TGCGCCAGCAGTGAGTACACGGGAGCGGGAACAGATACGCAGTATTTT
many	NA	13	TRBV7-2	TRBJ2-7	CASSLTGYYEQYF	TGTGCCAGCAGCTTAACAGGGTACTACGAGCAGTACTTC
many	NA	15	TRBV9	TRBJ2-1	CASSPEYPPYNEQFF	TGTGCCAGCAGCCCCGAGTACCCACCCTACAATGAGCAGTTCTTC
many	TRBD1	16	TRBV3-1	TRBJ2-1	CASTPGQWSSYNEQFF	TGTGCCAGTACACCGGGACAGTGGAGCTCCTACAATGAGCAGTTCTTC
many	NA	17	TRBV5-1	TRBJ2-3	CASSVGSGLTSTDTQYF	TGCGCCAGCAGCGTCGGGAGCGGTTTGACTAGCACAGATACGCAGTATTTT
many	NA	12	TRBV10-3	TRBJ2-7	CAVGGVAAEQYF	TGTGCCGTCGGAGGGGTAGCCGCCGAGCAGTACTTC
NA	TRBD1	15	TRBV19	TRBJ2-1	CASSQSTGGYNEQFF	TGTGCCAGTAGCCAATCCACAGGGGGGTACAATGAGCAGTTCTTC
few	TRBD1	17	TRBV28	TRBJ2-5	CASRAYFNRDRKETQYF	TGTGCCAGCAGGGCTTATTTCAACCGGGACAGAAAAGAGACCCAGTACTTC
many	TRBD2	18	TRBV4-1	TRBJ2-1	CASSQVPILAGGSNEQFF	TGCGCCAGCAGCCAAGTCCCAATTCTAGCGGGAGGTAGCAATGAGCAGTTCTTC
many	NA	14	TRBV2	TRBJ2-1	CASSEGPGGDEQFF	TGTGCCAGCAGTGAAGGCCCCGGCGGCGATGAGCAGTTCTTC
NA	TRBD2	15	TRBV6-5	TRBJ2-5	CASSWASGDQETQYF	TGTGCCAGCAGTTGGGCTAGCGGGGACCAAGAGACCCAGTACTTC
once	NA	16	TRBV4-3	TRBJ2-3	CASSQDGRTGVDTQYF	TGCGCCAGCAGCCAAGATGGAAGGACCGGGGTTGATACGCAGTATTTT
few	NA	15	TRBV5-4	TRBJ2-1	CASSLVADRYNEQFF	TGTGCCAGCAGCTTGGTAGCGGACCGATACAATGAGCAGTTCTTC
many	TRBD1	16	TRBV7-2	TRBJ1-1	CASSTGQGPRNTEAFF	TGTGCCAGCAGCACCGGACAGGGTCCCCGAAACACTGAAGCTTTCTTT
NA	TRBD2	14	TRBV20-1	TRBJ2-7	CSARTASGTYEQYF	TGCAGTGCTAGAACGGCTAGCGGTACCTACGAGCAGTACTTC
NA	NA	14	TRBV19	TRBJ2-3	CASTALGGPNTQYF	TGTGCCAGTACCGCACTCGGAGGGCCAAATACGCAGTATTTT
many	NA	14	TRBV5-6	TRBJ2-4	CASSLAVLGNIQYF	TGTGCCAGCAGCTTGGCCGTCTTGGGAAACATTCAGTACTTC
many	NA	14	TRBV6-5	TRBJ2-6	CASSFWVGANVLTF	TGTGCCAGCAGTTTTTGGGTAGGGGCCAACGTCCTGACTTTC
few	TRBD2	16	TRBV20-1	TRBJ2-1	CSAGTSGRARIDEQFF	TGCAGTGCCGGGACTAGCGGGAGGGCCAGGATAGATGAGCAGTTCTTC
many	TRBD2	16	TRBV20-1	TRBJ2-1	CSAREMRESAYNEQFF	TGCAGTGCTCGAGAGATGCGGGAGTCGGCCTACAATGAGCAGTTCTTC
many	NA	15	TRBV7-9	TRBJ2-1	CASSPGTLFWGEQFF	TGTGCCAGCAGCCCCGGGACACTTTTCTGGGGTGAGCAGTTCTTC
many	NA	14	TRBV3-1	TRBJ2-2	CASSQDWQVGELFF	TGTGCCAGCAGCCAAGATTGGCAGGTCGGGGAGCTGTTTTTT
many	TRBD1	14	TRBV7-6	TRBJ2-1	CASSQTDRSNEQFF	TGTGCCAGCAGCCAGACGGACAGGTCAAATGAGCAGTTCTTC
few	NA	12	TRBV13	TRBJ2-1	CASSGTPWEQFF	TGTGCCAGCAGCGGGACGCCTTGGGAGCAGTTCTTC
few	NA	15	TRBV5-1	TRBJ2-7	CASSPGGGAMGEQYF	TGCGCCAGCAGCCCAGGCGGTGGGGCTATGGGCGAGCAGTACTTC
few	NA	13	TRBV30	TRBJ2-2	CAWSTGYTGELFF	TGTGCCTGGAGTACAGGGTACACCGGGGAGCTGTTTTTT
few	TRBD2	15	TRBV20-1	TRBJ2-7	CSARDRRLALTQGYF	TGCAGTGCTAGAGATCGGCGACTAGCGCTTACCCAGGGGTACTTC
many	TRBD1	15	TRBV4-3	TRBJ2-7	CASSQGGTGPYEQYF	TGCGCCAGCAGCCAAGGAGGGACAGGTCCCTACGAGCAGTACTTC
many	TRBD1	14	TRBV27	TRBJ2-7	CASTKPGQGGEQYF	TGTGCCAGCACCAAACCGGGACAGGGGGGGGAGCAGTACTTC
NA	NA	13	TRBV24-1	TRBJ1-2	CATSDRQWHGYTF	TGTGCCACCAGTGACCGGCAGTGGCATGGCTACACCTTC
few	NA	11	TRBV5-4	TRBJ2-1	CASGNNYEQFF	TGTGCCAGCGGCAACAATTATGAGCAGTTCTTC
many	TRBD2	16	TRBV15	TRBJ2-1	CATSPLGASGRGEQFF	TGTGCCACCAGCCCCCTTGGGGCTAGCGGGAGGGGTGAGCAGTTCTTC
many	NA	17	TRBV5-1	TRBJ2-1	CASKVGERSSRANEQFF	TGCGCCAGCAAAGTGGGGGAGCGATCCTCGAGGGCCAATGAGCAGTTCTTC
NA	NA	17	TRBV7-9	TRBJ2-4	CASSLGRAELAKNIQYF	TGTGCCAGCAGCCTAGGTCGGGCCGAGCTAGCCAAAAACATTCAGTACTTC